This TCR beta chain was sequenced during a study of blood T cell repertoires in COVID-19. TCRdb's copy holds only in-frame clones and misses some; the assay was immunoSEQ multiplex PCR. The data show 250,000 to 350,000 clones, with roughly 90% seen just once and about a fifth held by the top ten. The table lists this clone with a few counts. Sequencing was performed on PBMCs or T cells enriched from blood (not recorded which). This receptor was taken from a woman in her twenties or thirties who had recovered from COVID-19.

Here the CDR3 reads CASSPRESGNTIYF. The CDR3 nucleotides read TGTGCCAGCAGCCCACGGGAATCTGGAAACACCATATATTTT. V usage is TRBV7-2 and J usage is TRBJ1-3; the D is unclear. CDR1 is SGHTA, CDR2 FQGNSA, per germline. Trimming cost V 5 bases and J 1 base, with 9 bases left between them. The CDR3 covers 14 residues.